The TCR beta chain under discussion was sequenced for a study of shared clonotypes between healthy human individuals (dated by TCRdb to 2019 to 2021). For the wider study: Three men and two women, aged 18 to 49 years, made up the cohort. For each donor, CD4 naive and CD4 memory were each run on three plates, CD8 naive on two plates, and CD8 memory on one plate. To estimate repertoire size and how much clonotype sharing occurs between individuals, the study deeply sequenced the blood TCR repertoires of 4 to 6 healthy adults. Libraries were prepared and TCR repertoires were sequenced by different laboratories using diverse techniques, in order to increase sequencing depth and limit assay-specific biases. Each donor's leukapheresis produced roughly between about 0.9 and 9.5 billion PBMCs. General conclusions and limits of the study: Estimated clonotype richness was generally larger for naive than for memory subsets. Rarefaction of sorted-subset datasets indicated incomplete sequencing despite the large sequencing depth. Because the study included a small number of donors, the genetic and exposure-history diversity represented was limited. Based on pairwise subsampling, the degree of clonotype sharing among donors was expected to be affected by sequencing depth. Compared with non-shared clonotypes, the clonotypes found in all four sorted-subset donors had higher generation probabilities. Only blood was sampled, and tissue TCR repertoires likely differ from those in blood. Sharing across several donors was observed for about 4.8% of naive CD4, over 3% of naive CD8, about 2.5% of memory CD4, and roughly 0.43% of memory CD8 clonotypes.

Donors were healthy HIV-negative adults with no recently reported acute infections or vaccinations. Every donor was a Caucasian adult living in Nashville, Tennessee, USA. CD4+ T cells were enriched through magnetic negative selection, after which naive cells were positively selected on CD45RA and the remaining negative fraction served as the memory subset. Blood was collected by leukapheresis, and PBMCs were isolated by Ficoll-Histopaque density gradient centrifugation and then cryopreserved in liquid nitrogen vapor phase. Analytical flow cytometry was used to check the purity and quantity of each magnetically sorted T cell population. Genomic DNA was isolated from each sorted fraction and quantified by UV absorbance on a Nanodrop 2000c. In the case of this clone: No antigen is known for it. Per-nucleotide qualities are absent, and no much larger clonotype sits a single base away.

The cysteine opens and the phenylalanine closes a CDR3 of 14 amino acids. The sequence is cut down to CDR3 DNA, 42 bases in frame from base 1. V trim: 5 bases; J trim: 1 base; unmatched bases: 3. CDR1 SEHNR and CDR2 FQNEAQ were looked up in the germline V gene (reference sequence). Using the deep immunoSEQ assay, multiplex PCR amplified TCR CDR3 regions from genomic DNA. Extracted genomic DNA from each cell subset was spread evenly across all wells of several immunoSEQ 96-well plates, with each plate serving as a replicate. For sorted subsets, around 200 ng genomic DNA, equal to tens of thousands of T cell genomes, was loaded into each replicate PCR. Purified libraries were quantified with a Qubit 3.0 fluorometer, sized on a Bioanalyzer 2100, and re-quantified with the KAPA Library Quantification kit. Every immunoSEQ 96-well plate was sequenced on a separate single-read 150-cycle Illumina NextSeq 550 flow cell. In the original analysis: Because only junctional sequences without quality scores were contained in the immunoSEQ output, filtering matching that applied to full-length reads could not be performed. Sequences were annotated with PyIR, a Python wrapper for IgBLAST v1.9, using IMGT germline references to assign V/J genes and CDR3. Reads with weak V/J assignments (E-value above 1e-6), missing CDR3, stop codons, out-of-frame junctions, or ambiguous translated residues were removed. V3J clonotypes were defined as sequences sharing the same inferred V gene, J gene, and CDR3 amino acid sequence. Percentage overlap between repertoires was computed as shared unique clonotypes divided by the size of the smaller repertoire. Three approaches were used to assess repertoire richness: RTK rarefaction, the Chao1 estimator, and Recon v2.1 estimates of unobserved clonotypes. OLGA was used to compute generation probabilities for all TCRbeta clonotypes that the gDNA method yielded from a handful of donors. Entries here come from immuneACCESS through TCRdb and include only in-frame sequences with V and J called. Some clones fail to appear in such tables; in the studies checked, an unresolved V gene covers under half of the shortfall, and the cause of the remainder is unknown. The V and J calls and clone size are taken from that table; D and trimming were inferred from the DNA. Counted in this sample were some 2,100,000 clones; approximately 94% of them appeared once. Approximately 0.13% of the sample lies in the top ten.

This sequence was found in a man between 18 and 35 years old in good health. The sequencing input was naive CD4+ T cells sorted from blood. Interpreted using the paper, the cell subset or site label stands for: CD45RA+ positively selected. This chain joins TRBV7-9 to TRBJ2-5; TRBD2 aligns with 8 central bases. Here is the DNA: TGTGCCAGCAGCGTTAGCGGGATCCAAGAGACCCAGTACTTC. Its coded protein is CASSVSGIQETQYF.